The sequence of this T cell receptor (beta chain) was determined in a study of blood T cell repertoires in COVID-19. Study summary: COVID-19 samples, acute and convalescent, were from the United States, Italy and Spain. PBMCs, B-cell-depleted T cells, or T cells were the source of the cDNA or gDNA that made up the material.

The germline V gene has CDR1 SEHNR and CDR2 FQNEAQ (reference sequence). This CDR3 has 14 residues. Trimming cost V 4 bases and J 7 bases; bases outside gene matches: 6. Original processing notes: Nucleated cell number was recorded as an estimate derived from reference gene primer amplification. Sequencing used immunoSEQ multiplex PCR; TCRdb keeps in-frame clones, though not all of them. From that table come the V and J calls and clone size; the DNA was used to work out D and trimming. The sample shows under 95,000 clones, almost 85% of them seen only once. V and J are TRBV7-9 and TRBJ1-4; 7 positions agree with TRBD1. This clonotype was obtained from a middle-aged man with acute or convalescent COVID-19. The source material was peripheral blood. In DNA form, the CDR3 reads TGTGCCAGCAGCTCGCCCAACAGGGGTGAAAAACTGTTTTTT. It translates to CASSSPNRGEKLFF. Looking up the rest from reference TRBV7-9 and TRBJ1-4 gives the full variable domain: DTGVSQNPRHKITKRGQNVTFRCDPISEHNRLYWYRQTLGQGPEFLTYFQNEAQLEKSRLLSDRFSAERPKGSFSTLEIQRTEQGDSAMYLCASSSPNRGEKLFFGSGTQLSVL.